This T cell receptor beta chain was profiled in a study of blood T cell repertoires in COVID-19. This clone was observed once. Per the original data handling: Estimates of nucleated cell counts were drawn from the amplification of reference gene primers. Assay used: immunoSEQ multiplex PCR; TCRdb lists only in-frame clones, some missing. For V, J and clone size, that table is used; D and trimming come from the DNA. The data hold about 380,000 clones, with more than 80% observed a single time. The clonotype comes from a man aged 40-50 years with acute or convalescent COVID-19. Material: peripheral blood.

The CDR3 loop reads CASSSGPGQGIFSYEQYF. The CDR3 DNA reads TGCGCCAGCAGCTCGGGACCGGGACAGGGGATTTTCTCCTACGAGCAGTACTTC. This chain joins TRBV5-1 and TRBJ2-7, with 10 bases identical to TRBD1. This CDR3 has 18 residues. With V trimmed by 3 bases and J by 0 bases, 12 bases remained unmatched. Germline CDR1 and CDR2: SGHRS and YFSETQ.